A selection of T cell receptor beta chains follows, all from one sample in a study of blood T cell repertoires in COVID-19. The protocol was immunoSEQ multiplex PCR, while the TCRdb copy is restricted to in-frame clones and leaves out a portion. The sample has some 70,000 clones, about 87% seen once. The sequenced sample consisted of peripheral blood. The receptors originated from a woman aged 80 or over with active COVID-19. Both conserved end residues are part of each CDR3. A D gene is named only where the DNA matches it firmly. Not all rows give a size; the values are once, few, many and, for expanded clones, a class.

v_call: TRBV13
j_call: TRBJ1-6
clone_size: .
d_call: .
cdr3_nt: TGTGCCAGCAGCTTAGGGGTGGGGGCTGTTTCACCCCTCCACTTT
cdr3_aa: CASSLGVGAVSPLHF

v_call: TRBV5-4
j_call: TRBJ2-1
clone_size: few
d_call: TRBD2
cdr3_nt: TGTGCCAGCAGGCTGACTAGCGGGAGGACCTATGGCAATGAGCAGTTCTTC
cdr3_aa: CASRLTSGRTYGNEQFF

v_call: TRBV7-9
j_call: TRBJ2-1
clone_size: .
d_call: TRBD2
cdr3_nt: TGTGCCAGCAGCGGGGCCCCCGGGACTAGCGGTTCCTACAATGAGCAGTTCTTC
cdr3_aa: CASSGAPGTSGSYNEQFF

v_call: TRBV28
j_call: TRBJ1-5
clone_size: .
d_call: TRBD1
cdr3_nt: TGTGCCAGCAGGTCACCGGGACAGGGGACTAATCAGCCCCAGCATTTT
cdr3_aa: CASRSPGQGTNQPQHF

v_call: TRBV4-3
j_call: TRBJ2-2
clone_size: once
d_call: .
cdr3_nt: TGCGCCAGCAGCCACCTGGTACCTCGGCCGACTGACACCGGGGAGCTGTTTTTT
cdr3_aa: CASSHLVPRPTDTGELFF

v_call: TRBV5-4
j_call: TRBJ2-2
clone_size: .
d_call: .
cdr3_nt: TGTGCCAGCAGCTCGTCGACTGGCCGAAGGAACACCGGGGAGCTGTTTTTT
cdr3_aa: CASSSSTGRRNTGELFF

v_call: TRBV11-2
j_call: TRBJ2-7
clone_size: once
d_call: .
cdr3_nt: TGTGCCAGCAGGGCAATCTCCTACGAGCAGTACTTC
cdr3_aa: CASRAISYEQYF

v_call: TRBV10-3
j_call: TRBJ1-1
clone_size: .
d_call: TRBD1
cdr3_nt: TGTGCCATCAGTGAGTCCAGGGACAGGGGGAGAAACACTGAAGCTTTCTTT
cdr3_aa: CAISESRDRGRNTEAFF

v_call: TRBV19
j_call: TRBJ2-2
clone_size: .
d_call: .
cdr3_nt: TGTGCCAGTAGTATAGCGGGAGTCAGCACCGGGGAGCTGTTTTTT
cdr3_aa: CASSIAGVSTGELFF

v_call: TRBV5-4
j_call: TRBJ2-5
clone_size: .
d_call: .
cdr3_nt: TGTGCCAGCAGGGCGGGGTCCCAAGAGACCCAGTACTTC
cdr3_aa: CASRAGSQETQYF

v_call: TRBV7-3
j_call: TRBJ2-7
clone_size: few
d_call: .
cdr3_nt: TGTGCCAGCAGCCAAGGTCCAGGGGTGGAGTACGAGCAGTACTTC
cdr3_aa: CASSQGPGVEYEQYF

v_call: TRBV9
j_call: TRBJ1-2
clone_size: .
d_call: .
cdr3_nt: TGTGCCAGCAGCCCTCAGGGGTCGGGCTATGGCTACACCTTC
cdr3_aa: CASSPQGSGYGYTF

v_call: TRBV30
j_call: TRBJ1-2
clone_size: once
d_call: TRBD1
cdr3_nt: TGTGCCTGGAGTGGAGACAGGGGACCGTTCGTGGGCTATGGCTACACCTTC
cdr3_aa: CAWSGDRGPFVGYGYTF

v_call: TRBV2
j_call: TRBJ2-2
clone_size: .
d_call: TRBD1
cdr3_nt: TGTGCCAGCAGGGGCCGGGACAGGGGGATCACCGGGGAGCTGTTTTTT
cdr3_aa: CASRGRDRGITGELFF

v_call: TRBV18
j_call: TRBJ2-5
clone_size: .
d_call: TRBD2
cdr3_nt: TGTGCCAGCTTAGCGGGAGAGACCCAGTACTTC
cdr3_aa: CASLAGETQYF

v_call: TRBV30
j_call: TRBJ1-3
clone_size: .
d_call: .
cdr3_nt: TGTGCCTGGAGTAGGGAACAGGGTCTCTCTGGAAACACCATATATTTT
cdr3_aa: CAWSREQGLSGNTIYF

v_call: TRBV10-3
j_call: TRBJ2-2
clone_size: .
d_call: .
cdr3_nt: TGTGCCACGGGACACGGTGACCGTACCGGGGAGCTGTTTTTT
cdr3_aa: CATGHGDRTGELFF

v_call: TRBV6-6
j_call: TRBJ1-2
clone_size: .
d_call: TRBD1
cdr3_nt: TGTGCCAGCAGTCAACAGGGGACTAACTATGGCTACACCTTC
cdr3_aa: CASSQQGTNYGYTF

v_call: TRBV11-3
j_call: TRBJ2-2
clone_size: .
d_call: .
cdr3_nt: TGTGCCAGCAGCTTAGCTAACACCGGGGAGCTGTTTTTT
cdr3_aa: CASSLANTGELFF

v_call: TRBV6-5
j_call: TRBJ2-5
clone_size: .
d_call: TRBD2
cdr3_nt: TGTGCCAGCAGTTCCGTAGGAGCGGGAGGCGAAGAGACCCAGTACTTC
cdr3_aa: CASSSVGAGGEETQYF

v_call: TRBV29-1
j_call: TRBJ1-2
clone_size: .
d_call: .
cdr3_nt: TGCAGCGTGGGGTGGGGGCGGAATGATGGCTACACCTTC
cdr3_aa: CSVGWGRNDGYTF

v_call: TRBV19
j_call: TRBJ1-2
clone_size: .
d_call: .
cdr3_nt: TGTGCCAGTAGCCACAGGGTACGAGACTATGGCTACACCTTC
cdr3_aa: CASSHRVRDYGYTF

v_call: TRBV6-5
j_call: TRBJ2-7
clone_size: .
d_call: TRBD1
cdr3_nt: TGTGCCAGCAGTTGGAGGACAGGGTCCTACGAGCAGTACTTC
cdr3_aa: CASSWRTGSYEQYF

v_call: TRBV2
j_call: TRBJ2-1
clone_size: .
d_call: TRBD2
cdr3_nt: TGTGCCAGCAGTGAGGAAGTAGCGGGAGGGAATGAGCAGTTCTTC
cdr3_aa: CASSEEVAGGNEQFF

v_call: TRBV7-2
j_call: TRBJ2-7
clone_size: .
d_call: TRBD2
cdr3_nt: TGTGCCAGCAGCTTTGCCGCCGGGACTAGCCAAAGTACCTACGAGCAGTACTTC
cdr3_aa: CASSFAAGTSQSTYEQYF

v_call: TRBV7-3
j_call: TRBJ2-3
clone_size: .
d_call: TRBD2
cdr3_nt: TGTGCCAGCAGCCTAGCGGGAGACTCAGATACGCAGTATTTT
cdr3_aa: CASSLAGDSDTQYF

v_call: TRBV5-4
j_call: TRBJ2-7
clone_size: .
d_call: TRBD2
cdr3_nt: TGTGCCAGCAGCCCCGGGTGGAAGCGGGAGGGTTCCTACGAGCAGTACTTC
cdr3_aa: CASSPGWKREGSYEQYF

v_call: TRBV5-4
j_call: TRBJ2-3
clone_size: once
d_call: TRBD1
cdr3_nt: TGTGCCAGCAGCCCCTCGGACAGGACGGCGCAGTATTTT
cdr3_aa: CASSPSDRTAQYF